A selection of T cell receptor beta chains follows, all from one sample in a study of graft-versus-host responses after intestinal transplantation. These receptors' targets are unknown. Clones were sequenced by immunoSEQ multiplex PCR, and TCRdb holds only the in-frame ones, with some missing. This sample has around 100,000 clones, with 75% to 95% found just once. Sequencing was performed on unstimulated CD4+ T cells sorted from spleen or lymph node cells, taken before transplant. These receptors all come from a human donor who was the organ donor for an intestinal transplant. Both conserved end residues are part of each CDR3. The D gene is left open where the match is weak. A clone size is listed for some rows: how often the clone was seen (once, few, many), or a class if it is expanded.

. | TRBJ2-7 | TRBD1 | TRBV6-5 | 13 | CASTGQGPYEQYF | TGTGCCAGCACGGGACAGGGACCCTACGAGCAGTACTTC
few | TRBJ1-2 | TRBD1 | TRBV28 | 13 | CASSPDRVNGYTF | TGTGCCAGCAGTCCAGACAGGGTCAATGGCTACACCTTC
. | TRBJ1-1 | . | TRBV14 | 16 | CASSQVLTGVNTEAFF | TGTGCCAGCAGCCAAGTCCTGACAGGAGTGAACACTGAAGCTTTCTTT
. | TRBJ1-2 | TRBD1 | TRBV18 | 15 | CASSPSGQGSYGYTF | TGTGCCAGCTCACCCTCGGGACAGGGCTCCTATGGCTACACCTTC
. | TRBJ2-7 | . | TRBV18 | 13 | CASSLQGTYEQYF | TGTGCCAGCTCACTGCAGGGAACCTACGAGCAGTACTTC
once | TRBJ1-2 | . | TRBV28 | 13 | CASRPGQSYGYTF | TGTGCCAGCAGACCCGGACAGAGCTATGGCTACACCTTC
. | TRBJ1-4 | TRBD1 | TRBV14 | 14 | CASSRTTGAGKLFF | TGTGCCAGCAGCCGGACGACAGGGGCGGGAAAACTGTTTTTT
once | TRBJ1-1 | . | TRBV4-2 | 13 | CASSRTLDTEAFF | TGTGCCAGCAGCCGGACACTGGACACTGAAGCTTTCTTT
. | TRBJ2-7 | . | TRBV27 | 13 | CASSLAGAYEQYF | TGTGCCAGCAGTTTGGCAGGGGCCTACGAGCAGTACTTC
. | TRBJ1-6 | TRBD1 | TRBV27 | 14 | CASRTGRNNSPLHF | TGTGCCAGCAGGACAGGGAGGAATAATTCACCCCTCCACTTT
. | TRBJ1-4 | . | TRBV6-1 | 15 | CASSVYSPTNEKLFF | TGTGCCAGCAGTGTTTACAGCCCAACTAATGAAAAACTGTTTTTT
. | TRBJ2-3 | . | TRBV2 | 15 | CASSERGRRPDTQYF | TGTGCCAGCAGTGAACGGGGGAGGCGTCCAGATACGCAGTATTTT
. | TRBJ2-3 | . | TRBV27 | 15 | CASSSRGLALDTQYF | TGTGCCAGCAGTTCCCGTGGCCTAGCCTTAGATACGCAGTATTTT
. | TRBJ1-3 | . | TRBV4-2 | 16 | CASSQDLGSSGNTIYF | TGTGCCAGCAGCCAAGATTTAGGGAGCTCTGGAAACACCATATATTTT
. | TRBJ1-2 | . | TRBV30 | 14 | CAWSRTSGRYGYTF | TGTGCCTGGAGTAGGACATCGGGGAGGTATGGCTACACCTTC
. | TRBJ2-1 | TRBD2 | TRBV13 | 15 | CASSLSGGPVDEQFF | TGTGCCAGCAGCTTAAGCGGGGGGCCAGTCGATGAGCAGTTCTTC
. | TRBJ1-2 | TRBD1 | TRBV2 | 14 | CASLWGGQGDGYTF | TGTGCCAGCTTGTGGGGTGGACAGGGGGATGGCTACACCTTC
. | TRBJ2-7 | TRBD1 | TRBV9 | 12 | CASGRGHYEQYF | TGTGCCAGCGGCAGGGGGCACTACGAGCAGTACTTC
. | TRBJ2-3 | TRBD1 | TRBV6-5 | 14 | CASSDRGPTDTQYF | TGTGCCAGCAGCGACAGGGGCCCCACAGATACGCAGTATTTT
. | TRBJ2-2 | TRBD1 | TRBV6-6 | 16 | CASSQIQGALTGELFF | TGTGCCAGCAGCCAAATCCAGGGGGCCTTGACCGGGGAGCTGTTTTTT
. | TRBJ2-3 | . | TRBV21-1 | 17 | CASSRGSRRGGGDTQYF | TGTGCCAGCAGCAGAGGTTCAAGGCGGGGGGGCGGAGATACGCAGTATTTT
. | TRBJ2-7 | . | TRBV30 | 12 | CAWRPVTREQYF | TGTGCCTGGAGGCCCGTGACGAGGGAGCAGTACTTC
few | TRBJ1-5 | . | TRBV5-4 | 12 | CASSFRGQPQHF | TGTGCCAGCAGCTTCCGGGGGCAGCCCCAGCATTTT
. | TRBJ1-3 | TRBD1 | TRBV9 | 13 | CASTGQGSDTIYF | TGTGCCAGCACAGGACAGGGTAGCGACACCATATATTTT
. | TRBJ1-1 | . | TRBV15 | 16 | CATSRVSGTGGTEAFF | TGTGCCACCAGCAGAGTCTCCGGGACTGGGGGAACTGAAGCTTTCTTT
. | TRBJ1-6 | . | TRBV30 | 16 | CAWSVIPSSYNSPLHF | TGTGCCTGGAGTGTAATCCCGAGCTCCTATAATTCACCCCTCCACTTT
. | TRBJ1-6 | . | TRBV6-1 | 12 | CASGDSNSPLHF | TGTGCCAGCGGAGACTCAAATTCACCCCTCCACTTT
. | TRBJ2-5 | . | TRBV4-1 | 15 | CASSQGRQATATQYF | TGCGCCAGCAGCCAAGGCCGACAGGCGACTGCGACCCAGTACTTC
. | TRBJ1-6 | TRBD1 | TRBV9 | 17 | CASSVGTGGAYNSPLHF | TGTGCCAGCAGCGTAGGGACAGGGGGCGCCTATAATTCACCCCTCCACTTT
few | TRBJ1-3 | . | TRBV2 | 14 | CASAAGHSGNTIYF | TGTGCCAGCGCAGCAGGGCACTCTGGAAACACCATATATTTT
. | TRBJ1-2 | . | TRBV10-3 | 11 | CAINGGNGYTF | TGTGCCATCAACGGGGGAAATGGCTACACCTTC
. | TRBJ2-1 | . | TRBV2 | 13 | CARGSKGFNEQFF | TGTGCCAGAGGGAGTAAGGGTTTCAATGAGCAGTTCTTC
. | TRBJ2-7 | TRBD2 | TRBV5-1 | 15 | CASSQLPGGSYEQYF | TGCGCCAGCAGCCAGCTCCCGGGGGGCTCCTACGAGCAGTACTTC
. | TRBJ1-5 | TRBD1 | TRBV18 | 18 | CASSPSPHNGQGSQPQHF | TGTGCCAGCTCACCATCGCCCCATAATGGACAGGGGAGTCAGCCCCAGCATTTT
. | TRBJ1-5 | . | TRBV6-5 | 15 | CASSVGLISNQPQHF | TGTGCCAGCAGTGTCGGGTTGATTAGCAATCAGCCCCAGCATTTT
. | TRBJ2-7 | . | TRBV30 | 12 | CAWSVADYEQYF | TGTGCCTGGAGTGTGGCAGACTACGAGCAGTACTTC
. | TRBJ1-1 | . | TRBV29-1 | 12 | CSVVGGNTEAFF | TGCAGCGTTGTTGGAGGGAACACTGAAGCTTTCTTT
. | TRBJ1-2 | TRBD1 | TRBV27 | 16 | CASSPLLGQAMYGYTF | TGTGCCAGCAGCCCGCTCCTGGGACAGGCTATGTATGGCTACACCTTC
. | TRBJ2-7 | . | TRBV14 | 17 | CASSQDEDTPWAYEQYF | TGTGCCAGCAGCCAAGATGAGGACACCCCTTGGGCCTACGAGCAGTACTTC
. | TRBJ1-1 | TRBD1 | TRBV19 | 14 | CASSSDRDTTEAFF | TGTGCCAGTAGTTCCGACAGGGATACCACTGAAGCTTTCTTT
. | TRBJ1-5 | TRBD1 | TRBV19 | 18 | CASSMATGGIDSNQPQHF | TGTGCCAGTAGTATGGCAACAGGGGGGATTGATAGCAATCAGCCCCAGCATTTT
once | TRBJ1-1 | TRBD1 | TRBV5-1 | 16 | CASSAQTGGMNTEAFF | TGCGCCAGCAGCGCCCAGACAGGGGGTATGAACACTGAAGCTTTCTTT
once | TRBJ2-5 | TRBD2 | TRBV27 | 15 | CASSLSNFGGSTQYF | TGTGCCAGCAGTTTATCGAACTTCGGGGGGTCGACCCAGTACTTC
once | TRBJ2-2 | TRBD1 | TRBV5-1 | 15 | CASSRDRGDTGELFF | TGCGCCAGCAGCCGGGACAGGGGGGACACCGGGGAGCTGTTTTTT
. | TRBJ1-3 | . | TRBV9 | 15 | CASSAEQRTGNTIYF | TGTGCCAGCAGCGCAGAACAACGCACTGGAAACACCATATATTTT